A single sample is the source of the 8 T cell receptor beta chains below, sequenced in a study of blood T cell repertoires in COVID-19. Clones were sequenced by immunoSEQ multiplex PCR, and TCRdb holds only the in-frame ones, with some missing. The table shows approximately 92,000 clones, with over 80% occurring only once. The source material was peripheral blood. The receptors derive from a man aged 50-60 years with acute or convalescent COVID-19.

Here the CDR3 reads CSVKPTGRGEAFF. The CDR3 DNA follows: TGCAGCGTTAAGCCGACAGGCAGGGGGGAAGCTTTCTTT. The chain carries TRBV29-1 and TRBJ1-1; the match to TRBD1 covers 7 bases. Germline V lookup: CDR1 SQVTM, CDR2 ANQGSEA. With 5 bases clipped from V and 8 bases from J, the junction kept 11 bases outside the gene matches. CDR3 length equals 13 residues.

Here the CDR3 reads CASGLGLAGYNEQFF. DNA of the CDR3: TGCGCCAGCGGCTTAGGACTAGCGGGATACAATGAGCAGTTCTTC. The rearrangement uses TRBV4-1 and TRBJ2-1; 12 positions match TRBD2. The CDR3 is made up of 15 amino acids. After removal of 8 bases from V and 4 bases from J, the junction contained 6 bases not matched to a gene. The germline V gene has CDR1 MGHRA and CDR2 YSYEKL.

This rearrangement joins TRBV4-2 to TRBJ2-7; TRBD2 aligns across 9 bases. The CDR3 consists of 17 residues. In germline, CDR1 is LGHNA, CDR2 YNFKEQ. The J segment lost 7 bases and the V segment lost 0 bases, leaving 13 bases of the junction unmatched. CDR3 region: CASSQDFSAGGRREQYF. CDR3 in DNA: TGTGCCAGCAGCCAAGATTTTTCGGCGGGAGGGCGAAGGGAGCAGTACTTC.

The table lists this clone with a count of one. This sequence joins TRBV19 and TRBJ1-2; perhaps TRBD1 as D (6 bases). Trimming removed 3 bases at V and 4 bases at J, with 12 bases between. Germline loops: CDR1 LNHDA, CDR2 SQIVND (reference sequence). The CDR3 loop spans 14 amino acids. The CDR3 loop is CASSISRDTYGYTF. The CDR3 nucleotides read TGTGCCAGTAGTATCTCCAGGGACACCTATGGCTACACCTTC.

The CDR3 region is CASSLDLQGANYGYTF. The CDR3 DNA sequence: TGTGCCAGCAGCTTAGACTTACAGGGAGCTAACTATGGCTACACCTTC. The J gene is TRBJ1-2, the V gene TRBV11-2; tentative D call: TRBD1 (6 bases). The V gene's germline CDR1 is SGHAT and CDR2 FQNNGV. Trimming shortened V by 0 bases and J by 0 bases, and 11 bases separated the two germline ends. The CDR3 is 16 amino acids.

The V call is TRBV7-2, the J call TRBJ2-7; 8 bases match TRBD1. This CDR3 contains 14 residues. The germline V gene has CDR1 SGHTA and CDR2 FQGNSA. V shed 5 bases and J 5 bases; nucleotides not matched to a gene: 8. CDR3 sequence: CASSPGTGRDEQYF. The CDR3 nucleotides are TGTGCCAGCAGCCCGGGGACAGGCAGGGACGAGCAGTACTTC.

The chain joins TRBV4-3 to TRBJ1-1, with D maybe TRBD1 (6 bases). The ends were cut back, 4 bases at V and 1 base at J, with 13 bases in the middle. Germline assignment: CDR1 LGHNA and CDR2 YSLEER. This CDR3 spans 15 amino acids. The CDR3 sequence: CASSLMGAGNTEAFF. CDR3 bases: TGCGCCAGCAGCCTGATGGGGGCGGGGAACACTGAAGCTTTCTTT.

The rearrangement joins TRBV19 to TRBJ2-5, with a weak D call TRBD1 (6 bases). The CDR3 covers 14 residues. V was shortened by 6 bases and J by 5 bases, with 16 bases between the two germline ends. CDR1 and CDR2 from the germline V gene are LNHDA and SQIVND (reference sequence). Here the CDR3 DNA reads TGTGCCAGTAGACGGGACATATCGAAGGAGACCCAGTACTTC. This sequence encodes CASRRDISKETQYF.